This T cell receptor beta chain was sequenced during a study of metastatic and nonmetastatic thyroid tumors. On the study more broadly: Across blood and tumor or nodule tissue, repertoires from malignant and benign thyroid patients were compared with one another.

TCRdb re-analyzed the PCR reads using MiXCR. The data hold some 40,000 clones, with roughly a sixth observed a single time. This clone was seen a few times. A much larger clone lies a single base off, so this may be a read error. This specimen includes other DNA sequences encoding the same CDR3. Before thyroid surgery, none of the patients had received any treatment. The CDR3 has 15 amino acids. CDR1 is SGHDT, CDR2 YYEEEE, per germline. The trim removed 2 bases at V and 4 bases at J, leaving 7 bases unmatched. The sample taken for sequencing was blood. This receptor was identified in a female donor with papillary thyroid cancer or a benign thyroid nodule (not recorded which). Some clones in this sample may be carry-over from other donors' samples. The V gene is TRBV5-6, the J gene TRBJ2-7, with 9 bases lining up with TRBD2. For the CDR3, the DNA is TGTGCCAGCAGCTTCCCCAGCGGGGGGTTATACGAGCAGTACTTC. Translating it yields CASSFPSGGLYEQYF.